Each of the 13 T cell receptor beta chains below was sequenced from the same sample in a study of blood T cell repertoires in COVID-19. Clones were read by immunoSEQ multiplex PCR, and TCRdb kept only the in-frame ones, dropping some. The sample gives some 200,000 clones, more than 75% of which show up once; approximately 6% is in the top ten. The sample was peripheral blood. The receptors stem from an elderly man with acute or convalescent COVID-19.

The J gene is TRBJ1-3, the V gene TRBV5-1; D not resolved. The germline V gene encodes CDR1 SGHRS and CDR2 YFSETQ. V was cut by 0 bases and J by 8 bases, with 9 bases left in between. The CDR3 consists of 13 residues. The CDR3 region has the DNA TGCGCCAGCAGCTTGGACGGAGACTACACCATATATTTT. Its protein is CASSLDGDYTIYF. The full variable domain, with the rest looked up from reference TRBV5-1 and TRBJ1-3, is KAGVTQTPRYLIKTRGQQVTLSCSPISGHRSVSWYQQTPGQGLQFLFEYFSETQRNKGNFPGRFSGRQFSNSRSEMNVSTLELGDSALYLCASSLDGDYTIYFGEGSWLTVV.

The chain uses TRBV25-1 and TRBJ1-5, with D tentatively TRBD1 (5 bases). Germline CDR1 MGHDK, CDR2 SYGVNS. The CDR3 sequence is 12 residues long. V was cut by 3 bases and J by 7 bases, with 7 bases left in between. The CDR3 region is CASSDGQQPQHF. The CDR3, as DNA: TGTGCCAGCAGTGATGGACAACAGCCCCAGCATTTT.

This chain links TRBV7-8 with TRBJ1-3; D ambiguous. V lost 0 bases and J 0 bases, leaving 6 bases between the germline ends. The CDR3 totals 15 residues. Looked up from germline, CDR1 is SGHVS and CDR2 is FQNEAQ. The CDR3 reads CASSLARASGNTIYF. CDR3 DNA: TGTGCCAGCAGCTTAGCGCGGGCCTCTGGAAACACCATATATTTT.

The chain links TRBV15 to TRBJ2-1; 7 bases align to TRBD2. Germline V gives CDR1 LNHNV, CDR2 YYDKDF (reference sequence). V was pared by 5 bases and J by 3 bases, with 4 bases of the junction left unmatched. There are 14 residues in the CDR3. CDR3 amino acids: CATSLAGVYNEQFF. CDR3 nucleotide sequence: TGTGCCACCAGCTTAGCGGGCGTCTACAATGAGCAGTTCTTC.

V and J are TRBV9 and TRBJ1-1, with D unclear. The germline V and J ends were trimmed by 0 bases and 11 bases, with 23 bases remaining between them. The CDR3 loop spans 16 amino acids. The germline V gene encodes CDR1 SGDLS and CDR2 YYNGEE. CDR3 region: CASSVGTHYPASPAFF. The CDR3, as DNA: TGTGCCAGCAGCGTAGGTACCCACTATCCCGCGTCACCTGCTTTCTTT.

The chain's CDR3 is CASSFNPAGTSGVKETQYF. The CDR3 region has the DNA TGTGCCAGCAGCTTCAACCCCGCCGGGACTAGCGGGGTTAAAGAGACCCAGTACTTC. The V gene is TRBV11-2, the J gene TRBJ2-5, with 13 bases that match TRBD2. V lost 3 bases to trimming and J lost 3 bases; unmatched junction nucleotides: 13. CDR1 is SGHAT and CDR2 is FQNNGV in the germline V gene. The CDR3 has 19 amino acids.

The chain is built from TRBV5-1 and TRBJ1-1, with D unclear. The CDR3 contains 13 residues. Trimming took 2 bases from V and 5 from J, leaving 10 bases between them. Germline V lookup: CDR1 SGHRS, CDR2 YFSETQ. The CDR3 reads CASSFRPGTEAFF. The DNA for the CDR3 is TGCGCCAGCAGCTTCCGGCCGGGAACTGAAGCTTTCTTT. Complete variable domain (other parts from reference TRBV5-1 and TRBJ1-1): KAGVTQTPRYLIKTRGQQVTLSCSPISGHRSVSWYQQTPGQGLQFLFEYFSETQRNKGNFPGRFSGRQFSNSRSEMNVSTLELGDSALYLCASSFRPGTEAFFGQGTRLTVV.

The chain couples TRBV30 to TRBJ1-5; D uncertain. Deletions cut 2 bases from V and 1 base from J, with 6 bases between. Germline loops: CDR1 GTSNPN, CDR2 SVGIG (reference sequence). CDR3 size: 13 residues. CDR3 nucleotide sequence: TGTGCCTGGAGTACAGAGAGCAATCAGCCCCAGCATTTT. Translated, it gives CAWSTESNQPQHF. Based on the CDR3 plus reference TRBV30 and TRBJ1-5, the full variable domain is SQTIHQWPATLVQPVGSPLSLECTVEGTSNPNLYWYRQAAGRGLQLLFYSVGIGQISSEVPQNLSASRPQDRQFILSSKKLLLSDSGFYLCAWSTESNQPQHFGDGTRLSIL.

The chain combines TRBV7-2 with TRBJ2-3, with TRBD2 as a possible D gene (5 bases). Germline V gene lookup returns CDR1 SGHTA and CDR2 FQGNSA. The CDR3 runs 17 residues. The V end was cut by 4 bases, the J end by 1 base, with 18 bases between. This CDR3 reads CASSSEGEIGGTDTQYF. CDR3 coding DNA: TGTGCCAGCAGCTCAGAGGGAGAGATCGGGGGCACAGATACGCAGTATTTT.

The rearrangement uses TRBV7-3 and TRBJ2-5; 10 bases align to TRBD2. The length of the CDR3 is 15 residues. Germline CDR1 SGHTA, CDR2 FQGTGA. V lost 5 bases to trimming and J lost 4 bases; unmatched junction nucleotides: 7. This CDR3 is CASSPLAGDRETQYF. CDR3 bases: TGTGCCAGCAGCCCCCTAGCGGGAGACCGAGAGACCCAGTACTTC.

The V gene is TRBV12-3 or TRBV12-4, the J gene TRBJ2-5, with unresolved D. The CDR3 has 11 amino acids. Trimming took off 6 bases at V and 1 base at J, with 3 bases between the two ends. The CDR3 reads CASSSQETQYF. In DNA, the CDR3 is TGTGCCAGCAGCAGCCAAGAGACCCAGTACTTC.

This chain links TRBV18 with TRBJ2-7, with D possibly TRBD1 on 6 matching bases. V was cut by 2 bases and J by 3 bases, with 14 bases left in between. The CDR3 length is 15 residues. Germline-derived CDR1 and CDR2 are KGHSH and LQKENI. CDR3 DNA sequence: TGTGCCAGCTCACCAAGGGACACGGGGTTCTACGAGCAGTACGTC. Protein: CASSPRDTGFYEQYV.

Concerning this clone itself: Other DNA sequences in the sample encode the same CDR3. The J gene is TRBJ2-7, the V gene TRBV20-1, with 8 bases identical to TRBD1. CDR3 size: 11 residues. Germline V lookup: CDR1 DFQATT, CDR2 SNEGSKA (reference sequence). V lost 6 bases and J lost 7; bases outside the gene matches: 5. The CDR3 protein is CSARTGYEQYF. The CDR3 DNA reads TGCAGTGCACGGACAGGGTATGAGCAGTACTTC.